This T cell receptor beta chain was identified in a study of beta chain features in type 1 diabetes. As for the study in general: Summed over all samples, the examined sorted cells came to 95 million to 120 million.

Findings and caveats of the study: All four CD4+ subsets of Type 1 diabetes patients contained TCRB CDR3s that were moderately but significantly shorter. Because the template was cDNA, high-expressing cells might be over-represented.

Concerning this clone itself: The target antigen is unknown.

The entirety of the isolated RNA underwent reverse transcription, so expressed TCRB transcripts were sequenced. Libraries were prepared by immunoSEQ multiplex PCR; TCRdb keeps only in-frame clonotypes and omits some of them. This table holds fewer than 550,000 clones, about 10% found once. Germline V gene data show CDR1 as GTSNPN and CDR2 as SVGIG (reference sequence). There are 14 residues in the CDR3. V lost 2 bases and J lost 2, with 11 bases in between. The sample comprised naive CD4+ T cells from blood. This sequence joins TRBV30 and TRBJ2-3; no firm D call. The TCR was taken from a woman younger than 35 in good health. The CDR3 DNA is TGTGCCTGGAGTCCATACAGTTACACAGATACGCAGTATTTT. Its translation: CAWSPYSYTDTQYF.